This T cell receptor (beta chain) was identified in a study of identical twins. Broader study findings: The study found weaker excess twin sharing in beta out-of-frame sequences. Insertions ran lower in abundant cord blood beta clonotypes, though not in memory repertoires.

Using its own MiXCR run on the 5' RACE reads, TCRdb lists one record per CDR3 protein. The data show some 250,000 distinct CDR3 sequences, approximately 11% seen once. Details on this clonotype: Its antigen is currently unknown.

Germline V gene lookup returns CDR1 SGDLS and CDR2 YYNGEE. V dropped 0 bases and J dropped 4; count of bases not matched to a gene: 5. This CDR3 contains 15 residues. This sample also appeared in a second study, on yellow fever vaccine responses in identical twins.

The chain carries TRBV9 and TRBJ2-3; 7 bases are a match to TRBD2. The TCR sequence derives from a woman between 18 and 30 years old in good health. Sequencing was carried out using memory (CD45RO+) T cells sorted from blood. The CDR3 loop reads CASSVEGRGADTQYF. The CDR3 DNA reads TGTGCCAGCAGCGTAGAGGGGAGGGGTGCAGATACGCAGTATTTT. Variable domain in full (rest from reference TRBV9 and TRBJ2-3): DSGVTQTPKHLITATGQRVTLRCSPRSGDLSVYWYQQSLDQGLQFLIQYYNGEERAKGNILERFSAQQFPDLHSELNLSSLELGDSALYFCASSVEGRGADTQYFGPGTRLTVL.